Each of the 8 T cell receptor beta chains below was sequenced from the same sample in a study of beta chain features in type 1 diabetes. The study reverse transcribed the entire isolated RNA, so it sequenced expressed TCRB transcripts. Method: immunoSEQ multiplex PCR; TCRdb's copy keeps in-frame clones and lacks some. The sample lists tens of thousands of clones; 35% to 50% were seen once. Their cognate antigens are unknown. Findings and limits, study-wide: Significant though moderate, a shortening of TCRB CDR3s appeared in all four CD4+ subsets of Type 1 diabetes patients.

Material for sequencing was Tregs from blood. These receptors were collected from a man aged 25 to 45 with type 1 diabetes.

CDR3 bases: TGCGCCAGCAGCTTGCAGGGCGGGAGTCGCACCGGGGAGCTGTTTTTT. Its protein is CASSLQGGSRTGELFF. V gene TRBV5-1 combines with J gene TRBJ2-2; 7 bases match TRBD2. The V gene end was trimmed by 1 base and the J gene end by 4 bases; junction bases not matched to a gene: 7. The CDR3 covers 16 residues. Per the germline V gene, CDR1 is SGHRS and CDR2 is YFSETQ.

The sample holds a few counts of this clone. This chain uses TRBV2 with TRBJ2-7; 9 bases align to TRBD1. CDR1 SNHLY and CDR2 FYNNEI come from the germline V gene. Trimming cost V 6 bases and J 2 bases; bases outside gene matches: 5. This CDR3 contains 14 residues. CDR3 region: CASRPGQGTYEQYF. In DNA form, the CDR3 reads TGTGCCAGCAGGCCCGGACAGGGGACCTACGAGCAGTACTTC.

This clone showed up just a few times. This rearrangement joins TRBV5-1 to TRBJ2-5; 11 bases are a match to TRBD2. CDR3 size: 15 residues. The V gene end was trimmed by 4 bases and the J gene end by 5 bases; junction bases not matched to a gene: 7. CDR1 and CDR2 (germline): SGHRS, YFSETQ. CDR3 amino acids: CASSNSGRADETQYF. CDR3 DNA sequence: TGCGCCAGCAGCAATAGCGGGAGGGCCGACGAGACCCAGTACTTC. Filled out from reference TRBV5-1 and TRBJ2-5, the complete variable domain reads KAGVTQTPRYLIKTRGQQVTLSCSPISGHRSVSWYQQTPGQGLQFLFEYFSETQRNKGNFPGRFSGRQFSNSRSEMNVSTLELGDSALYLCASSNSGRADETQYFGPGTRLLVL.

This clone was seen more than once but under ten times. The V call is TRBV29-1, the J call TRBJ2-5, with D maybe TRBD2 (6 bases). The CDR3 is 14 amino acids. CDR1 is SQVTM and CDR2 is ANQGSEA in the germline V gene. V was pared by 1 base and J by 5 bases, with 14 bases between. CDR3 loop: CSVEAPSAGETQYF. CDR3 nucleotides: TGCAGCGTTGAAGCTCCCTCGGCGGGGGAGACCCAGTACTTC.

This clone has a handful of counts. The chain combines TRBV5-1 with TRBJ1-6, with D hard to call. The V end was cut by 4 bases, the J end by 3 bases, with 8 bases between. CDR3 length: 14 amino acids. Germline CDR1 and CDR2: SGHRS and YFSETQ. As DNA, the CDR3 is TGCGCCAGCAGCATCGGGGACTATAATTCACCCCTCCACTTT. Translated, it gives CASSIGDYNSPLHF. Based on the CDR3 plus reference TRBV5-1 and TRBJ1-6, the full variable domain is KAGVTQTPRYLIKTRGQQVTLSCSPISGHRSVSWYQQTPGQGLQFLFEYFSETQRNKGNFPGRFSGRQFSNSRSEMNVSTLELGDSALYLCASSIGDYNSPLHFGNGTRLTVT.

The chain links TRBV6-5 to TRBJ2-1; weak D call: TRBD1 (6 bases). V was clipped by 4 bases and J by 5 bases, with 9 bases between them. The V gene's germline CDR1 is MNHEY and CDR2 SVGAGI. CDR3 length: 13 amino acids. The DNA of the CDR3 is TGTGCCAGCAGTTCGAGGGGGAACAATGAGCAGTTCTTC. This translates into CASSSRGNNEQFF.

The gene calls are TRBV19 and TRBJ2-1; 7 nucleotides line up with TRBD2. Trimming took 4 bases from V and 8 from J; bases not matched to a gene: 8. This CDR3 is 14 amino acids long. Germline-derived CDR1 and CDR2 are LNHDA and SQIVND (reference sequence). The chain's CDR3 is CASSTRAGEDEQFF. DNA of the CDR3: TGTGCCAGTAGTACCCGGGCGGGGGAGGATGAGCAGTTCTTC.

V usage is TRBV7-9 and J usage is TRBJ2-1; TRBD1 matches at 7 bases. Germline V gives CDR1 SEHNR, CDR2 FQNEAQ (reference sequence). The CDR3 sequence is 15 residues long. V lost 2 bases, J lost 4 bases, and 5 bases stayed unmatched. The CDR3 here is CASSLWMGQYNEQFF. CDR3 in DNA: TGTGCCAGCAGCTTATGGATGGGACAGTACAATGAGCAGTTCTTC.